This T cell receptor beta chain was identified in a study of naive and memory T cell subsets. Study-level findings and limits: Especially in CD8 cells, naive repertoires contained a few larger clonotypes, possibly CD45RA-re-expressing memory cells.

Concerning this clonotype: No antigen is known for it.

The CDR3 is 15 residues long. Germline CDR1 is MNHNY and CDR2 is SVGAGI (reference sequence). J was trimmed by 7 bases and V by 5 bases; bases with no gene match: 10. Both TRBC1 and TRBC2 were covered by a beta constant-region primer of two equimolar oligonucleotides. Nested alpha and beta constant-region primers with the SP2 primer drove four PCR rounds on ligated cDNA. TCRdb re-called the UMI-ligation and nested PCR reads through MiXCR, storing one row per CDR3 protein. The table records approximately 140,000 distinct CDR3 sequences, approximately 21% of them present only once. Input material: naive CD8+ T cells from blood. The J gene is TRBJ2-1, the V gene TRBV6-6; 8 nucleotides align to TRBD1. The sequence came from a human donor in good health. CDR3 amino acids: CASSTAGTGVNEQFF. As DNA, the CDR3 is TGTGCCAGCAGTACCGCCGGGACAGGCGTGAATGAGCAGTTCTTC.